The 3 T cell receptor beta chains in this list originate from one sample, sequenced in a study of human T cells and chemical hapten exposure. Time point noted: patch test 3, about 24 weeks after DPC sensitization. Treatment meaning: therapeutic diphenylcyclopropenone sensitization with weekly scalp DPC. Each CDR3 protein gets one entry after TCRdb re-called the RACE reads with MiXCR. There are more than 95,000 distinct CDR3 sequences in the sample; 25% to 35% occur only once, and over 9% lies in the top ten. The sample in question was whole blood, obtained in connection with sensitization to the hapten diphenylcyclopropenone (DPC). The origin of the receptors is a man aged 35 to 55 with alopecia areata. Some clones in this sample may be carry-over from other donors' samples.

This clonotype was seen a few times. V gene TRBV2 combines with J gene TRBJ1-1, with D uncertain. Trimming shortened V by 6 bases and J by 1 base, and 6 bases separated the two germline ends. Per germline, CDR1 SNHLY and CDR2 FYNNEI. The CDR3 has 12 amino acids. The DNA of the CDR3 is TGTGCCAGCAGCGCACAGAACACTGAAGCTTTCTTT. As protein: CASSAQNTEAFF.

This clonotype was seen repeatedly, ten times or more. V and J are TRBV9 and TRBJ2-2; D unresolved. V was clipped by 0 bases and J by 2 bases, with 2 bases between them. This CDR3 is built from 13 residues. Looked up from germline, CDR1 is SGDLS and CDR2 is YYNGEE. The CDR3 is CASSVENTGELFF. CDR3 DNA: TGTGCCAGCAGCGTAGAAAACACCGGGGAGCTGTTTTTT.

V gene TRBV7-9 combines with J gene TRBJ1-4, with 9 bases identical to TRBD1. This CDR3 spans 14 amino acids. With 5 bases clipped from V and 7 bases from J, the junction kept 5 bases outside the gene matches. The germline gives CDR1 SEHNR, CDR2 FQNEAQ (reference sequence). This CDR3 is CASSTGGASEKLFF. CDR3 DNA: TGTGCCAGCAGCACAGGGGGCGCGAGTGAAAAACTGTTTTTT.